This T cell receptor beta chain appears in the sequencing data of a study of blood T cell repertoires in COVID-19. In the study overall: Specimens from acute and convalescent COVID-19 originated in the United States, Italy and Spain.

Participant-given clinical history determined each cohort assignment. The CDR3 extends over 14 amino acids. The V gene's germline CDR1 is SGHTA and CDR2 FQGNSA. V gave up 0 bases and J gave up 2 bases, with 7 bases separating them. Original methodology: Scientists estimated how many nucleated cells there were by amplifying reference gene primers. Only in-frame clones appear in the TCRdb table, and some are missing; sequencing was by immunoSEQ multiplex PCR. The V and J calls and clone size come from that table; D and trimming were worked out from the DNA. The sample holds around 280,000 clones, roughly 89% seen once.

This receptor was identified in a woman aged 18-29 years with acute COVID-19. Sequencing was done on a sample of PBMCs or T cells enriched from blood (not recorded which). This chain links TRBV7-2 with TRBJ2-5, with D possibly TRBD2 on 5 matching bases. The CDR3 DNA follows: TGTGCCAGCAGCTTAGCCGGGATACAAGAGACCCAGTACTTC. As protein: CASSLAGIQETQYF.